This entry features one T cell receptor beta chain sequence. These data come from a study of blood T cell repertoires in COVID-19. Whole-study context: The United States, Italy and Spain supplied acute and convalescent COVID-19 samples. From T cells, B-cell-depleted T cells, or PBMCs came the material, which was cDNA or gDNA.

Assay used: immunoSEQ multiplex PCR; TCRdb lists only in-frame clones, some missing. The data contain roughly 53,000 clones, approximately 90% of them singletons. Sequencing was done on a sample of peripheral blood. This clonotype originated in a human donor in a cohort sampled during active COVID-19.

The CDR3 region is CASSESFEGADTQYF. The CDR3 DNA reads as TGCGCCAGCAGTGAGTCGTTTGAGGGAGCAGATACGCAGTATTTT. The chain is built from TRBV10-2 and TRBJ2-3; perhaps TRBD2 as D (5 bases). The germline CDR1 and CDR2 sequences are WSHSY and SAAADI. The CDR3 totals 15 residues. Trimming stripped 0 bases from V and 4 bases from J, with 11 bases between.